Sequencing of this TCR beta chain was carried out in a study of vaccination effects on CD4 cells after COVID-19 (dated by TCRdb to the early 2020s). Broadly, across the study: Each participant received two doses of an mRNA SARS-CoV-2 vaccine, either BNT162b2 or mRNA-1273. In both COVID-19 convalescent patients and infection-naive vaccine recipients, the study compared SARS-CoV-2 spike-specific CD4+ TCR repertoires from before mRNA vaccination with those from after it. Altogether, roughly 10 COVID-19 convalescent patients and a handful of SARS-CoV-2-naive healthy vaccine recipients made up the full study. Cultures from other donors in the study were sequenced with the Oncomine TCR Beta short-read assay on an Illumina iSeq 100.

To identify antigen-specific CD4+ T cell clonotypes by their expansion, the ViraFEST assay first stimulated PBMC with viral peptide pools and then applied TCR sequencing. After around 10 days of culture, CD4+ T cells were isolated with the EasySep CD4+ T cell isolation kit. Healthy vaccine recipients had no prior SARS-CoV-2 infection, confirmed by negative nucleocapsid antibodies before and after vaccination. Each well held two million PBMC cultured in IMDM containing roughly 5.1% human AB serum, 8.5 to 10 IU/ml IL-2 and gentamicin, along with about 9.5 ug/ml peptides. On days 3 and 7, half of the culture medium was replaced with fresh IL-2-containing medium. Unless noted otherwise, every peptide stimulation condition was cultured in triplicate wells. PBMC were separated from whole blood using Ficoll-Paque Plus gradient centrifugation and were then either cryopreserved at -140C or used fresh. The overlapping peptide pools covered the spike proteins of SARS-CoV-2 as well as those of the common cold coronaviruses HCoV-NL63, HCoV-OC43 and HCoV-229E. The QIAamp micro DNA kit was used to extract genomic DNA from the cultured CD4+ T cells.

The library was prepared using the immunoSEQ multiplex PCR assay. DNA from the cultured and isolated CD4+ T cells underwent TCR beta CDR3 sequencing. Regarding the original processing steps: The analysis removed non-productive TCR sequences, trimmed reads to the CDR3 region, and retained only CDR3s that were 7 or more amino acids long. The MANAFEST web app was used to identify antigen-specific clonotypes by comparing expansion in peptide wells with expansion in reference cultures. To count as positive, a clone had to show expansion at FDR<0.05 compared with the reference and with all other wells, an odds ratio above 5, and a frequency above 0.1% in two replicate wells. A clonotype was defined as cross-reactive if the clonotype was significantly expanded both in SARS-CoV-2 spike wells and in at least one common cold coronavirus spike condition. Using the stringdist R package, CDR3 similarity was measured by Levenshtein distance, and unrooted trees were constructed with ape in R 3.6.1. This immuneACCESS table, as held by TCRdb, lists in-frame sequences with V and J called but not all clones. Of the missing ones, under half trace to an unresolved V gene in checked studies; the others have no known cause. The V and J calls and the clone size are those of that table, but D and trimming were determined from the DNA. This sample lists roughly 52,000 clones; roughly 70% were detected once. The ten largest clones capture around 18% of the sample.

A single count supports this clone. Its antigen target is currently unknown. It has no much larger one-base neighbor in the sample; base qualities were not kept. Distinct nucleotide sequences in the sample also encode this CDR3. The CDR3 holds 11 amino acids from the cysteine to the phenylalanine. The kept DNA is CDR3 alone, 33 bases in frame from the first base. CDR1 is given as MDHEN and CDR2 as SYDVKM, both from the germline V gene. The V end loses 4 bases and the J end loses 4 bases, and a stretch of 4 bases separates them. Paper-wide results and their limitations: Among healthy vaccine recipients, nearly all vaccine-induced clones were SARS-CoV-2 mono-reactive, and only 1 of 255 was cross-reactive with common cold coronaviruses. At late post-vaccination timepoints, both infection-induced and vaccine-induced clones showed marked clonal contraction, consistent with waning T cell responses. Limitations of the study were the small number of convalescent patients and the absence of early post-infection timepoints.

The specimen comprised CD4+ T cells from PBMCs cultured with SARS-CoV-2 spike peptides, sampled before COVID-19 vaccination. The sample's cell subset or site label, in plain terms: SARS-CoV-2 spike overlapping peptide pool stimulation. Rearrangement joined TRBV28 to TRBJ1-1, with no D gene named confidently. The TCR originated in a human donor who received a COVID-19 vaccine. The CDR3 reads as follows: CASSSLTEAFF. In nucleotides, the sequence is TGTGCCAGCAGTTCCCTCACTGAAGCTTTCTTT.